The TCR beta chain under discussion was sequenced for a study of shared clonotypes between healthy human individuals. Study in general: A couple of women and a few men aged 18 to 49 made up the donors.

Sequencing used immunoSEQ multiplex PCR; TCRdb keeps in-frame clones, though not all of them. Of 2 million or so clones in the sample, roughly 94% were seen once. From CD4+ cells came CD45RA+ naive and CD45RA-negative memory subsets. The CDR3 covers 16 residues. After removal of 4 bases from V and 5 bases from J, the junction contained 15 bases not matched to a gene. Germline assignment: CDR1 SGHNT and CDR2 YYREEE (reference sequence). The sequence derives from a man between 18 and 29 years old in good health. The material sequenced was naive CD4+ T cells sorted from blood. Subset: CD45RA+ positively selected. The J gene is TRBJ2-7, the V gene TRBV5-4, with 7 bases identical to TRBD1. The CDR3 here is CASSPSTGALFHEQYF. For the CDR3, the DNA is TGTGCCAGCAGCCCCTCCACAGGGGCTTTGTTCCACGAGCAGTACTTC.